The 3 T cell receptor beta chains in this list originate from one sample, sequenced in a study of cytomegalovirus exposure and HLA in healthy donors. Assay used: immunoSEQ multiplex PCR; TCRdb lists only in-frame clones, some missing. The profile covers 200,000 or so clones, with approximately 88% appearing a single time and roughly 7.5% taken by the ten largest. Sequenced sample: PBMCs. Receptor source: a young man in good health and CMV-seropositive.

This clone appeared once. The genes are TRBV6-5 and TRBJ2-1; 7 bases align to TRBD2. The CDR3 consists of 14 residues. Germline values: CDR1 MNHEY, CDR2 SVGAGI. J was trimmed by 3 bases and V by 6 bases; bases with no gene match: 5. This CDR3 is CASSSGAHYNEQFF. DNA for the CDR3: TGTGCCAGCAGCAGCGGGGCGCACTACAATGAGCAGTTCTTC.

V usage is TRBV27 and J usage is TRBJ2-3; 7 bases align to TRBD1. This CDR3 spans 14 amino acids. Trimming at V came to 4 bases and at J to 4 bases, leaving 5 bases not matched to a gene. CDR1 and CDR2 from the germline V gene are MNHEY and SMNVEV (reference sequence). In DNA form, the CDR3 reads TGTGCCAGCAGTTCAAACACAGGGGCAGATACGCAGTATTTT. Translation: CASSSNTGADTQYF.

The rearrangement links TRBV29-1 to TRBJ2-2; possibly TRBD2 for D (6 bases). This CDR3 is built from 13 residues. Per germline, CDR1 SQVTM and CDR2 ANQGSEA. V was trimmed by 5 bases and J by 0 bases, leaving 7 bases between them. The CDR3 coding sequence is TGCAGCGTTCGACTAGCGAACACCGGGGAGCTGTTTTTT. The encoded protein is CSVRLANTGELFF.